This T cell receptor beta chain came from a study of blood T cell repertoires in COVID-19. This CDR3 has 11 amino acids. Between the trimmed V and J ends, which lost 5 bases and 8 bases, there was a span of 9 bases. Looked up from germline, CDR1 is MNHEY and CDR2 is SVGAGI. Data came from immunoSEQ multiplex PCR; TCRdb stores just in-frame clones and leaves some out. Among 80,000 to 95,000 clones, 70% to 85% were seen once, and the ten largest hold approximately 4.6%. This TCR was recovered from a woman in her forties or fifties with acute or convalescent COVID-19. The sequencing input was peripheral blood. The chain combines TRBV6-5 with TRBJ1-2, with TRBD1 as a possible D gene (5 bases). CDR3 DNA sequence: TGTGCCAGCAGTAAGGAGGGGGGCTACACCTTC. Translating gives CASSKEGGYTF.